Shown below are 10 T cell receptor beta chains from a single sample sequenced in a study of OX40 agonist ivuxolimab in advanced cancers. Produced via immunoSEQ multiplex PCR; TCRdb's table is partial and in-frame only. The sample consists of 55,000 to 80,000 clones, 70% to 90% of them appearing once. The source material was CD4+ or CD8+ T cells sorted from blood, sampled in a trial of the OX40 agonist ivuxolimab. The origin of the receptors is an adult with an advanced solid tumor such as melanoma, head and neck, liver or kidney cancer.

The rearrangement uses TRBV28 and TRBJ2-7, with 10 bases identical to TRBD2. V was pared by 2 bases and J by 3 bases, with 7 bases of the junction left unmatched. This CDR3 is 16 amino acids long. Per germline, CDR1 MDHEN and CDR2 SYDVKM. The DNA of the CDR3 is TGTGCCAGCAGTTTAAAACGGTCTAGCGGGAGCTACGAGCAGTACTTC. This codes for CASSLKRSSGSYEQYF.

The chain recombines TRBV23-1 with TRBJ1-2; D not certain. TRBV23-1 is an ORF, and what it does is uncertain. V shed 10 bases and J shed 4 bases, with 13 bases lying between them. The CDR3 runs 12 residues. DNA for the CDR3: TGCGCCACCCTGCCCGACATCTATGGCTACACCTTC. Its protein is CATLPDIYGYTF.

The chain carries TRBV28 and TRBJ1-2; TRBD1 matches at 10 bases. Germline V gene sequence: CDR1 MDHEN, CDR2 SYDVKM. The CDR3 has 16 amino acids. V shed 6 bases, J shed 4 bases, and the junction held 11 bases outside the gene matches. The CDR3 loop reads CASSLIGTGESYGYTF. In DNA form, the CDR3 reads TGTGCCAGCAGCCTAATCGGGACAGGGGAAAGCTATGGCTACACCTTC.

This clone appeared once. The chain carries TRBV19 and TRBJ2-7; 11 bases align to TRBD2. The V gene's germline CDR1 is LNHDA and CDR2 SQIVND (reference sequence). This CDR3 comprises 15 residues. V lost 8 bases, J lost 3 bases, and 9 bases stayed unmatched. The CDR3 DNA sequence: TGTGCCAGTTCCGATCTAGCGGGGGGCCTCTACGAGCAGTACTTC. Its protein is CASSDLAGGLYEQYF.

The chain employs TRBV7-3 and TRBJ2-2; the D gene could be TRBD1 or TRBD2 (5 bases each). The CDR3 has 15 amino acids. The germline V gene has CDR1 SGHTA and CDR2 FQGTGA. Trimming left V 1 base short and J 2 bases short, with 8 bases between. The CDR3 spells CASSLRGRNTGELFF. The CDR3 DNA is TGTGCCAGCAGCTTAAGGGGACGAAACACCGGGGAGCTGTTTTTT.

For the CDR3, the DNA is TGTGCCAGCAGTGGGCAGGGGGGAGATGGCTACACCTTC. This gives the protein CASSGQGGDGYTF. The chain links TRBV2 to TRBJ1-2; 7 bases line up with TRBD1. V trimming: 4 bases; J trimming: 6 bases; junction bases outside the gene matches: 5. The CDR3 loop spans 13 amino acids. Germline V gives CDR1 SNHLY, CDR2 FYNNEI.

In DNA form, the CDR3 reads TGTGCCAGCTCACCAGGAAACTCCTACGAGCAGTACTTC. Translation gives CASSPGNSYEQYF. The chain joins TRBV18 to TRBJ2-7, with D uncertain. CDR3 size: 13 residues. Trimming took 2 bases from V and 0 from J, leaving 5 bases between them. Germline V gene data show CDR1 as KGHSH and CDR2 as LQKENI.

The rearrangement joins TRBV6-1 to TRBJ2-6, with a weak D call TRBD1 (5 bases). CDR3 length: 16 residues. V was pared by 3 bases and J by 0 bases, with 9 bases between. Germline CDR1 is MNHNS and CDR2 is SASEGT. The CDR3 DNA follows: TGTGCCAGCAGTGACCCGACAGCCTCTGGGGCCAACGTCCTGACTTTC. Its protein is CASSDPTASGANVLTF.

The CDR3 DNA sequence: TGTGCCAGCCAGGAGGACACCTTCTCCTACGAGCAGTACTTC. Translating gives CASQEDTFSYEQYF. V gene TRBV28 combines with J gene TRBJ2-7; D tentatively fits TRBD1 or TRBD2 (5 bases each). Trimming stripped 8 bases from V and 0 bases from J, with 14 bases between. The CDR3 is 14 amino acids. CDR1 is MDHEN and CDR2 is SYDVKM in the germline V gene.

V usage is TRBV5-4 and J usage is TRBJ2-3; TRBD1 is a possible D gene (6 bases). The CDR3 has 14 amino acids. With 4 bases removed from V and 0 bases from J, the gap between germline ends came to 9 bases. Germline assignment: CDR1 SGHNT and CDR2 YYREEE (reference sequence). Written as DNA, the CDR3 is TGTGCCAGCAGCAAGAGGGGGAGCACAGATACGCAGTATTTT. It is translated as CASSKRGSTDTQYF.